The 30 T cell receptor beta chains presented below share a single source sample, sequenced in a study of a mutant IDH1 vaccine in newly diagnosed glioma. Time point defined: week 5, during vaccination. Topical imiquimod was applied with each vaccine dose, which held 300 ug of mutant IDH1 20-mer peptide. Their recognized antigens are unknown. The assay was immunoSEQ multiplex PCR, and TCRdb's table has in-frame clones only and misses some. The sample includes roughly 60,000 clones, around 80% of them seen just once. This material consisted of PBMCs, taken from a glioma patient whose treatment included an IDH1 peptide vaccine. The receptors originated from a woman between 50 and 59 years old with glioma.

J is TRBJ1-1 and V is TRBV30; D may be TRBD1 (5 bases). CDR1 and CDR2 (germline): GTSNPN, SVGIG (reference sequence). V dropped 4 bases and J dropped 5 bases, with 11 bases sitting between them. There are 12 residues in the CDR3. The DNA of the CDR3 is TGTGCCTGGAAGGGAGACAGTACTGAAGCTTTCTTT. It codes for CAWKGDSTEAFF.

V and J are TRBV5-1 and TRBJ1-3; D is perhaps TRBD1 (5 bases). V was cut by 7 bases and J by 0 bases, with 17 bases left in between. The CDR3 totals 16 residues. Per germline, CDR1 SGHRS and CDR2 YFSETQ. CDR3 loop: CASAVGGSLSGNTIYF. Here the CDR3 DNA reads TGCGCCAGCGCTGTCGGGGGATCTCTCTCTGGAAACACCATATATTTT.

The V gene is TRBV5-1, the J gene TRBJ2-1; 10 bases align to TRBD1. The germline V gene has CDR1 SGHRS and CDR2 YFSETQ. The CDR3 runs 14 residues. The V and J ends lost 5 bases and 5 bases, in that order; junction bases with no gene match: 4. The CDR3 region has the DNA TGCGCCAGCAGGTATGGGACAGGGGACAATGAGCAGTTCTTC. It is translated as CASRYGTGDNEQFF. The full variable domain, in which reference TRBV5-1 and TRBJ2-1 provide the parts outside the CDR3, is KAGVTQTPRYLIKTRGQQVTLSCSPISGHRSVSWYQQTPGQGLQFLFEYFSETQRNKGNFPGRFSGRQFSNSRSEMNVSTLELGDSALYLCASRYGTGDNEQFFGPGTRLTVL.

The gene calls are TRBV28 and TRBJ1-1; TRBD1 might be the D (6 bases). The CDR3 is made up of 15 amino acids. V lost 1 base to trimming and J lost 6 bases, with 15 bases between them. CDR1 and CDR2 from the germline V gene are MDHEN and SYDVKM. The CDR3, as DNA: TGTGCCAGCAGTTTATCTCAGGGGAATGTCGCTGAAGCTTTCTTT. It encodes CASSLSQGNVAEAFF.

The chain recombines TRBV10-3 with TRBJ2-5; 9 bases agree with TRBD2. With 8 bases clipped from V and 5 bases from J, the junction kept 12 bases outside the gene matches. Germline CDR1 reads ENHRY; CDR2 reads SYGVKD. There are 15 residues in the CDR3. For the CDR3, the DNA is TGTGCCATCCGGGCGGGGGGGGCCGGCCAGGAGACCCAGTACTTC. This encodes CAIRAGGAGQETQYF.

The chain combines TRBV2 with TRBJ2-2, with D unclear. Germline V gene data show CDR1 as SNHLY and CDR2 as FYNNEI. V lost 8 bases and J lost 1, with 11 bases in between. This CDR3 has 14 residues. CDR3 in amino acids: CASQPTENTGELFF. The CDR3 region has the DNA TGTGCCAGCCAACCCACAGAGAACACCGGGGAGCTGTTTTTT.

CDR3 DNA sequence: TGTGCCAGCAGGGGGGACACTGACTATGGCTACACCTTC. Translated, it gives CASRGDTDYGYTF. The chain is built from TRBV5-6 and TRBJ1-2, with D tentatively TRBD1 (6 bases). The CDR3 has 13 residues. Trimming pared 5 bases from V and 3 bases from J, leaving 11 bases between. Germline V lookup: CDR1 SGHDT, CDR2 YYEEEE.

CDR3 loop: CASSEWGLAGGQGEQFF. CDR3 nucleotide sequence: TGTGCCAGCAGCGAGTGGGGACTAGCGGGGGGGCAGGGTGAGCAGTTCTTC. The chain employs TRBV9 and TRBJ2-1; 16 bases are a match to TRBD2. V dropped 3 bases and J dropped 9; count of bases not matched to a gene: 9. The CDR3 is 17 amino acids. CDR1 is SGDLS, CDR2 YYNGEE, per germline.

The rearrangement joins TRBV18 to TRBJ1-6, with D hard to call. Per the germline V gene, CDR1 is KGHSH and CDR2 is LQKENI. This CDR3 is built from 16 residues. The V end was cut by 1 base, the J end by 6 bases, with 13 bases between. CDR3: CASSPLPARTNSPLHF. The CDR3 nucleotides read TGTGCCAGCTCACCACTTCCGGCAAGGACTAATTCACCCCTCCACTTT.

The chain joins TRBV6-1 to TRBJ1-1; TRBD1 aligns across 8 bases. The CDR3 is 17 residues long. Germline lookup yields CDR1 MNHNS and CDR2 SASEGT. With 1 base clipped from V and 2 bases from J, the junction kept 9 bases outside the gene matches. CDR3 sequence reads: CASSEGWGAGGNTEAFF. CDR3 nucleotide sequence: TGTGCCAGCAGTGAAGGCTGGGGGGCAGGGGGCAACACTGAAGCTTTCTTT.

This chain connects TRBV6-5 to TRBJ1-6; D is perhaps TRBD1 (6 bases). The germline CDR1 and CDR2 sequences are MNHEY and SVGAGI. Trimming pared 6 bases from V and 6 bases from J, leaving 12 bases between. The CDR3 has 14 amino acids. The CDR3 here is CASSPRGSNSPLHF. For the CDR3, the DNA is TGTGCCAGCAGCCCCAGGGGAAGTAATTCACCCCTCCACTTT.

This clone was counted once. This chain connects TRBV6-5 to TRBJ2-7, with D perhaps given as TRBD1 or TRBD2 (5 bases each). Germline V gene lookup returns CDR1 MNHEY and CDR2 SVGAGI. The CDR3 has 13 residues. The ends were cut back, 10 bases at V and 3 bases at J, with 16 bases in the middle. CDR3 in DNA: TGTGCCACCGGGACCCTGATGTTCTACGAGCAGTACTTC. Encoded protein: CATGTLMFYEQYF.

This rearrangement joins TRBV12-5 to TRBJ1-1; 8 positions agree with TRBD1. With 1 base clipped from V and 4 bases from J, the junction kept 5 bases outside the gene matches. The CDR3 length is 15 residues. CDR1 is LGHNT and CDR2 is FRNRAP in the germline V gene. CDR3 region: CASGLGTGRFTEAFF. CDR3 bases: TGTGCTAGTGGTTTGGGGACAGGGAGATTCACTGAAGCTTTCTTT.

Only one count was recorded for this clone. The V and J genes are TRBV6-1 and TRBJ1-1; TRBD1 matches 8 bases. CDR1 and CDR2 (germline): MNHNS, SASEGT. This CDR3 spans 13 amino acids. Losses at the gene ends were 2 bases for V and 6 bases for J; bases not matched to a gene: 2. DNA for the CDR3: TGTGCCAGCAGTGAACAGGGGGCTGCTGAAGCTTTCTTT. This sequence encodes CASSEQGAAEAFF.

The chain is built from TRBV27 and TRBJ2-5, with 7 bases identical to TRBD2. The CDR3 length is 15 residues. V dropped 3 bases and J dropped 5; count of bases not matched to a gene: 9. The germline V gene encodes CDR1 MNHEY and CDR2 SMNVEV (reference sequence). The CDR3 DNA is TGTGCCAGCAGTTTCTCATTTCGGCGGGGGGAGACCCAGTACTTC. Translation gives CASSFSFRRGETQYF.

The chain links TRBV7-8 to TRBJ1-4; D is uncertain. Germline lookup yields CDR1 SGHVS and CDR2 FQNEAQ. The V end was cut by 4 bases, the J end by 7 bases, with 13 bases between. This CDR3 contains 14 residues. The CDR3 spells CASSSQGRGEKLFF. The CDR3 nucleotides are TGTGCCAGCAGCTCCCAAGGACGCGGTGAAAAACTGTTTTTT.

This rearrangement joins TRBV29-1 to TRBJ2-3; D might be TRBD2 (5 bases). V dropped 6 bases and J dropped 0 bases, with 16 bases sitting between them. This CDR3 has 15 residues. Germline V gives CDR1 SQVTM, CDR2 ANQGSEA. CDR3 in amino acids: CSVELREPSTDTQYF. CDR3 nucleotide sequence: TGCAGCGTCGAATTACGGGAACCGAGCACAGATACGCAGTATTTT.

The CDR3 DNA is TGCGCCAGCAGCCAAGACGGGACAGGGGCCTACAATGAGCAGTTCTTC. This sequence encodes CASSQDGTGAYNEQFF. The chain has TRBV4-3 and TRBJ2-1; 10 nucleotides line up with TRBD1. Trimming took 0 bases from V and 2 from J; bases not matched to a gene: 1. From germline, CDR1 is LGHNA and CDR2 YSLEER. The CDR3 contains 16 residues.

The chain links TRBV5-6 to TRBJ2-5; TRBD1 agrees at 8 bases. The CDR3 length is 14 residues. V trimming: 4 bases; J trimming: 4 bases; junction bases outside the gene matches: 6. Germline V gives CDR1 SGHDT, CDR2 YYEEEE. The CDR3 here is CASSPGQDSETQYF. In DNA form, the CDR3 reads TGTGCCAGCAGCCCGGGACAGGATTCAGAGACCCAGTACTTC. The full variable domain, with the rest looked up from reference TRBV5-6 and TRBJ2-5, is DAGVTQSPTHLIKTRGQQVTLRCSPKSGHDTVSWYQQALGQGPQFIFQYYEEEERQRGNFPDRFSGHQFPNYSSELNVNALLLGDSALYLCASSPGQDSETQYFGPGTRLLVL.

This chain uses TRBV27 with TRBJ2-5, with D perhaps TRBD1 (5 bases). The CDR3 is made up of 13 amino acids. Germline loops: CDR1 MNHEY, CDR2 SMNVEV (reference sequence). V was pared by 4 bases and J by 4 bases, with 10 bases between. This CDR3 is CASSYQGPETQYF. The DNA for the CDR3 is TGTGCCAGCAGTTATCAGGGTCCAGAGACCCAGTACTTC.

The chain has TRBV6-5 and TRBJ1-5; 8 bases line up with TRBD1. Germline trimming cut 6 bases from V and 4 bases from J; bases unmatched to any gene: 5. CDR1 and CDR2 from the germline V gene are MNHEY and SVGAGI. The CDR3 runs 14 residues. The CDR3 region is CASRKTGENQPQHF. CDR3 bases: TGTGCCAGCAGGAAGACAGGGGAGAATCAGCCCCAGCATTTT.

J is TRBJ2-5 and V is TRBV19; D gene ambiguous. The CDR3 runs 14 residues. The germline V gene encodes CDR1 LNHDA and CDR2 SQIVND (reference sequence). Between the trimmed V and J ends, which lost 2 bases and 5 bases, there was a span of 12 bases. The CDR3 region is CASSIYDGAETQYF. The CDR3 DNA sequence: TGTGCCAGTAGTATATACGACGGAGCGGAGACCCAGTACTTC.

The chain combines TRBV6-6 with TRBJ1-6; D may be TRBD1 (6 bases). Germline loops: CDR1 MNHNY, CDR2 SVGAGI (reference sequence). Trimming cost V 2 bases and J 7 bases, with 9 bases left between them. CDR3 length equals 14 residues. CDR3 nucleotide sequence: TGTGCCAGCAGTTACGAGGGGGGGAATTCACCCCTCCACTTT. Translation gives CASSYEGGNSPLHF.

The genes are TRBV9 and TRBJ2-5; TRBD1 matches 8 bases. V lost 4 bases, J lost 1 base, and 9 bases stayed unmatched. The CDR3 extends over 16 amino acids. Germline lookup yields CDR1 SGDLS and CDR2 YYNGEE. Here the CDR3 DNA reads TGTGCCAGCAGCACCTCCGGGACAGGACTCCAAGAGACCCAGTACTTC. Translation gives CASSTSGTGLQETQYF.

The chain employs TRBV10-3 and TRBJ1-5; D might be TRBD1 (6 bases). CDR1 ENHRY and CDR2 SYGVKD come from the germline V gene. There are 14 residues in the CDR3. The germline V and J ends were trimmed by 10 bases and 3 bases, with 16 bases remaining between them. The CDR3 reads CASTGSEANQPQHF. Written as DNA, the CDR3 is TGTGCCAGCACAGGGTCAGAAGCCAATCAGCCCCAGCATTTT.

In DNA, the CDR3 is TGTGCCAGCAGCCCCCACAGGGGGGCGAATTCACCCCTCCACTTT. Protein product: CASSPHRGANSPLHF. The rearrangement uses TRBV5-4 and TRBJ1-6; 8 nucleotides agree with TRBD1. The germline CDR1 and CDR2 sequences are SGHNT and YYREEE (reference sequence). The CDR3 totals 15 residues. With 4 bases clipped from V and 7 bases from J, the junction kept 7 bases outside the gene matches.

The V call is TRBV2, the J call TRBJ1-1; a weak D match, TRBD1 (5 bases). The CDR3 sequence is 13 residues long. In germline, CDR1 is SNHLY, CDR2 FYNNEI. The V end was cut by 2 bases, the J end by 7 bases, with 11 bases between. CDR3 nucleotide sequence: TGTGCCAGCAGTGAAACAGCTAGGGGTGAAGCTTTCTTT. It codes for CASSETARGEAFF.

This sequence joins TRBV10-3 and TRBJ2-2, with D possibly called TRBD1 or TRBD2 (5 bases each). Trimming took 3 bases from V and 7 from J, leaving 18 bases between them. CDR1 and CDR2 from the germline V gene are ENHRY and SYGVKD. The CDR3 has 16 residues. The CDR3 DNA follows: TGTGCCATCAGTGATGAGGGGCAGGGACGAAACGGGGAGCTGTTTTTT. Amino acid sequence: CAISDEGQGRNGELFF.

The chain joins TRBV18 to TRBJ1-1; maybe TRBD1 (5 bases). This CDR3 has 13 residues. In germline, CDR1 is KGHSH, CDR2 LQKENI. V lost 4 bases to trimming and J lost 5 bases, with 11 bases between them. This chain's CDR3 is CASSQEGVTEAFF. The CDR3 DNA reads TGTGCCAGCTCACAAGAAGGGGTGACTGAAGCTTTCTTT.

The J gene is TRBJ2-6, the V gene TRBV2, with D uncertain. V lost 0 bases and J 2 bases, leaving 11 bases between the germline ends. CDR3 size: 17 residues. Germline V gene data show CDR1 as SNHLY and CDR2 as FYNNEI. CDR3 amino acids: CASSEALSATGANVLTF. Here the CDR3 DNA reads TGTGCCAGCAGTGAAGCTCTATCAGCGACTGGGGCCAACGTCCTGACTTTC.